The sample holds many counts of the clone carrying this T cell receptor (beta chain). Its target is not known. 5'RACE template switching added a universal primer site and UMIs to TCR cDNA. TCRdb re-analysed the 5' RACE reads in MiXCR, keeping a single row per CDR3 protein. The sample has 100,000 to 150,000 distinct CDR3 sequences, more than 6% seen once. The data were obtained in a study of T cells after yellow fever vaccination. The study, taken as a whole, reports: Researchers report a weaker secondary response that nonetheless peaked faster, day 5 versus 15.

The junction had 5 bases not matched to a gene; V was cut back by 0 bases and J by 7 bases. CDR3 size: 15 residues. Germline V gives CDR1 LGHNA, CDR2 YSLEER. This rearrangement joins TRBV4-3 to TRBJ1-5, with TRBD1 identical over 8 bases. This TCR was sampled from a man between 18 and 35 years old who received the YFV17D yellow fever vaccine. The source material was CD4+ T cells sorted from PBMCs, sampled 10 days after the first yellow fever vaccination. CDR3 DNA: TGCGCCAGCAGCCAAGAGGCAGGGGGCTGGCAGCCCCAGCATTTT. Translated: CASSQEAGGWQPQHF.